This T cell receptor (beta chain) was identified in a study of OX40 agonist ivuxolimab in advanced cancers. Data came from immunoSEQ multiplex PCR; TCRdb stores just in-frame clones and leaves some out. The sample lists about 57,000 clones, about 83% occurring once. V lost 6 bases and J lost 1; bases outside the gene matches: 7. There are 16 residues in the CDR3. CDR1 is MDHEN, CDR2 SYDVKM, per germline. The sequence was collected from an adult with an advanced solid tumor such as melanoma, head and neck, liver or kidney cancer. This rearrangement joins TRBV28 to TRBJ2-4; 9 bases are a match to TRBD2. The source was CD4+ or CD8+ T cells sorted from blood, collected in a trial of the OX40 agonist ivuxolimab. The CDR3, as DNA: TGTGCCAGCAGATTTAGCGGGAGTGAGGCCAAAAACATTCAGTACTTC. Translation: CASRFSGSEAKNIQYF. Supplemented by reference TRBV28 and TRBJ2-4, the full variable domain reads DVKVTQSSRYLVKRTGEKVFLECVQDMDHENMFWYRQDPGLGLRLIYFSYDVKMKEKGDIPEGYSVSREKKERFSLILESASTNQTSMYLCASRFSGSEAKNIQYFGAGTRLSVL.